Included here is one T cell receptor beta chain sequence, with context. Its antigen is undetermined. Measured with immunoSEQ multiplex PCR; TCRdb has only the in-frame clones, and not every one. The sample consists of 30,000 to 35,000 clones, 70% to 90% of them appearing once. The data are from a study of T cells in tuberculosis. Overall study: Within 7 days of starting treatment, or before, PBMC were stored.

Unmatched junction bases numbered 3, after V lost 5 bases and J lost 0 bases. The CDR3 totals 16 residues. Germline CDR1 SGHNT, CDR2 YYREEE (reference sequence). The time point here: new active TB diagnosis, blood taken before or within 7 days of starting treatment. Tuberculosis was confirmed by positive sputum smear and/or M. tuberculosis culture. Each donor contributed 90,000 to 100,000 T cells on average, unsorted. Points from the study as a whole: Using the GMM-specific repertoire gave around 90% accuracy versus roughly 68% with motifs.

The source is an adult with tuberculosis. The chain employs TRBV5-4 and TRBJ1-6, with 9 bases lining up with TRBD1. Sample: PBMCs, taken at tuberculosis diagnosis. The CDR3 loop is CASRWGQGSYNSPLHF. CDR3 sequence (DNA): TGTGCCAGCAGGTGGGGACAGGGCTCCTATAATTCACCCCTCCACTTT.